The 19 T cell receptor beta chains listed next were all sequenced from one sample in a study of cytomegalovirus exposure and HLA in healthy donors. The PCR ran on 60 Vbeta and 13 Jbeta primers. Profiling relied on immunoSEQ multiplex PCR, and the TCRdb table lists in-frame clones only, not all of them. Found here are some 170,000 clones, roughly a tenth of them singletons; the top ten hold over 1%. Specimen: PBMCs. Every receptor here comes from a woman between 25 and 40 years old in good health and CMV-seropositive.

The chain is built from TRBV6-6 and TRBJ1-2; TRBD1 is a possible D gene (5 bases). The germline V and J ends were trimmed by 0 bases and 4 bases, with 9 bases remaining between them. The CDR3 contains 14 residues. Germline CDR1 MNHNY, CDR2 SVGAGI (reference sequence). The CDR3 sequence is CASSYSKGPYGYTF. CDR3 sequence (DNA): TGTGCCAGCAGTTACTCGAAGGGGCCCTATGGCTACACCTTC.

The chain links TRBV6-6 to TRBJ1-4; D might be TRBD1 (5 bases). The germline CDR1 and CDR2 sequences are MNHNY and SVGAGI (reference sequence). Trimming shortened V by 2 bases and J by 3 bases, and 7 bases separated the two germline ends. This CDR3 comprises 14 residues. CDR3 sequence (DNA): TGTGCCAGCAGTTACGGAGGGGCTAATGAAAAACTGTTTTTT. This translates into CASSYGGANEKLFF.

The CDR3: CASSLAFSSYNEQFF. DNA for the CDR3: TGTGCCAGCAGTTTAGCGTTTAGCTCCTACAATGAGCAGTTCTTC. V is TRBV2 and J is TRBJ2-1; tentatively, D is TRBD2 (5 bases). CDR3 size: 15 residues. Deletions cut 5 bases from V and 0 bases from J, with 11 bases between. The V gene's germline CDR1 is SNHLY and CDR2 FYNNEI.

This clone was counted between two and nine times. This rearrangement joins TRBV25-1 to TRBJ1-2, with D possibly TRBD1 on 5 matching bases. Germline CDR1 is MGHDK and CDR2 is SYGVNS. Trimming took 3 bases from V and 8 from J, leaving 19 bases between them. The CDR3 sequence is 15 residues long. Here the CDR3 reads CASSENWDSPGGYTF. CDR3 nucleotides: TGTGCCAGCAGTGAGAACTGGGACTCCCCCGGGGGCTACACCTTC.

The chain combines TRBV10-3 with TRBJ2-7; 7 bases match TRBD2. This CDR3 is built from 19 residues. V lost 3 bases, J lost 9 bases, and 26 bases stayed unmatched. Germline V CDR1 and CDR2: ENHRY, SYGVKD. The CDR3 loop is CAISDTESGIPYSMNVQYF. CDR3 in DNA: TGTGCCATCAGTGACACCGAGAGCGGGATCCCCTACTCCATGAACGTGCAGTACTTC.

In this sample, this clone turned up a few times. The chain links TRBV5-1 to TRBJ1-1; 9 nucleotides align to TRBD1. The CDR3 loop spans 15 amino acids. Trimming at V came to 4 bases and at J to 0 bases, leaving 4 bases not matched to a gene. The germline V gene has CDR1 SGHRS and CDR2 YFSETQ. In DNA, the CDR3 is TGCGCCAGCAGCCCACAGGGGGCGATGAACACTGAAGCTTTCTTT. Amino acid sequence: CASSPQGAMNTEAFF.

V usage is TRBV27 and J usage is TRBJ2-7; 7 positions agree with TRBD2. The ends lost 1 base at V and 3 bases at J; junction bases unmatched: 6. There are 15 residues in the CDR3. Germline assignment: CDR1 MNHEY and CDR2 SMNVEV (reference sequence). CDR3 DNA sequence: TGTGCCAGCAGTTTATGGTGGGGGGGGGACTACGAGCAGTACTTC. It is translated as CASSLWWGGDYEQYF.

This clone was detected only a few times. V gene TRBV2 combines with J gene TRBJ1-1, with unresolved D. V was pared by 4 bases and J by 1 base, with 7 bases between. Germline V gene data show CDR1 as SNHLY and CDR2 as FYNNEI. This CDR3 contains 13 residues. CDR3 loop: CASSVEGNTEAFF. As DNA, the CDR3 is TGTGCCAGCAGTGTAGAGGGGAACACTGAAGCTTTCTTT.

This clone was picked up a small number of times. An end of the junction does not agree with germline; a read error may underlie this. The J gene is TRBJ2-1, the V gene TRBV5-8, with 8 positions matching TRBD2. This CDR3 is built from 12 residues. Germline CDR1 SGHTS, CDR2 YDEGEE. The CDR3 reads CASSLGGTRNIF. The CDR3 nucleotides are TGTGCCAGCAGCTTGGGAGGGACTAGGAACATCTTC.

This clone was counted only a few times. J is TRBJ2-7 and V is TRBV7-9, with a weak D call TRBD2 (6 bases). The V end was cut by 4 bases, the J end by 4 bases, with 14 bases between. Germline CDR1 is SEHNR and CDR2 is FQNEAQ (reference sequence). CDR3 length equals 14 residues. The CDR3 reads CASSSSGARYEQYF. The CDR3 bases are TGTGCCAGCAGCTCGTCGGGAGCACGGTACGAGCAGTACTTC.

This clone appeared a few times. V usage is TRBV5-4 and J usage is TRBJ2-3; TRBD2 matches at 7 bases. The trim removed 0 bases at V and 2 bases at J, leaving 3 bases unmatched. CDR3 length: 15 residues. Germline CDR1 reads SGHNT; CDR2 reads YYREEE (reference sequence). CDR3 region: CASSLGLAATDTQYF. The CDR3 DNA reads TGTGCCAGCAGCTTGGGGCTAGCGGCCACAGATACGCAGTATTTT.

V gene TRBV19 combines with J gene TRBJ2-2, with 8 bases lining up with TRBD1. CDR1 is LNHDA and CDR2 is SQIVND in the germline V gene (reference sequence). The CDR3 covers 14 residues. J gave up 4 bases and V 7 bases, and 5 bases lay outside the gene matches. The CDR3 region is CASIQGAPTGELFF. CDR3 in DNA: TGTGCCAGTATTCAGGGGGCCCCCACCGGGGAGCTGTTTTTT.

This clone has a handful of counts. The CDR3 loop reads CASSFGQGIDEQYF. The CDR3 region has the DNA TGTGCCAGCAGCTTCGGACAGGGTATCGACGAGCAGTACTTC. This chain links TRBV7-9 with TRBJ2-7, with 8 positions matching TRBD1. The CDR3 contains 14 residues. CDR1 is SEHNR and CDR2 is FQNEAQ in the germline V gene (reference sequence). V was pared by 3 bases and J by 5 bases, with 6 bases of the junction left unmatched.

A single count supports this clone. The V gene is TRBV11-2, the J gene TRBJ2-2, with 8 nucleotides matching TRBD1. The CDR3 is 17 residues long. Germline V gene lookup returns CDR1 SGHAT and CDR2 FQNNGV. Trimming at V came to 2 bases and at J to 0 bases, leaving 5 bases not matched to a gene. The CDR3 DNA sequence: TGTGCCAGCAGCTTAAGACAGGGGTCCCCGAACACCGGGGAGCTGTTTTTT. It specifies CASSLRQGSPNTGELFF.

The chain uses TRBV9 and TRBJ2-3, with 8 bases matching TRBD2. J was trimmed by 0 bases and V by 3 bases; bases with no gene match: 3. CDR3 size: 15 residues. From germline, CDR1 is SGDLS and CDR2 YYNGEE. CDR3 protein: CASSASGSSTDTQYF. The CDR3, as DNA: TGTGCCAGCAGCGCCAGCGGGAGTAGCACAGATACGCAGTATTTT.

A few counts support this clone. The genes are TRBV4-1 and TRBJ2-7; tentative D call: TRBD2 (6 bases). The CDR3 is 13 amino acids. Trimming took 4 bases from V and 3 from J, leaving 10 bases between them. Germline values: CDR1 MGHRA, CDR2 YSYEKL. In nucleotides, the CDR3 is TGCGCCAGCAGCCCTCAGGAGGGCTACGAGCAGTACTTC. It is translated as CASSPQEGYEQYF.

The chain carries TRBV10-3 and TRBJ2-7; D possibly corresponds to TRBD2 (5 bases). This CDR3 contains 14 residues. The V gene's germline CDR1 is ENHRY and CDR2 SYGVKD. V lost 7 bases and J lost 6, with 19 bases in between. The CDR3 region is CAITKDLSGIEQYV. CDR3 nucleotide sequence: TGTGCCATCACCAAAGATTTATCCGGGATCGAGCAGTACGTC.

In this sample, this clone turned up a few times. The CDR3 loop reads CASSEQGYGYTF. The CDR3, as DNA: TGTGCCAGCAGCGAACAGGGGTATGGCTACACCTTC. V usage is TRBV14 and J usage is TRBJ1-2; TRBD1 matches at 7 bases. Trimming removed 5 bases from V and 5 bases from J; junction bases left unmatched: 2. In germline, CDR1 is SGHDN, CDR2 FVKESK. CDR3 length: 12 amino acids.

The chain uses TRBV18 and TRBJ2-5, with 10 bases that match TRBD1. Germline lookup yields CDR1 KGHSH and CDR2 LQKENI. The ends lost 0 bases at V and 6 bases at J; junction bases unmatched: 10. This CDR3 is 17 amino acids long. Written as DNA, the CDR3 is TGTGCCAGCTCACCACCTTCCGGGACAGGGGTCGGGCAGACCCAGTACTTC. Translated: CASSPPSGTGVGQTQYF. The complete variable domain, with remaining parts taken from reference TRBV18 and TRBJ2-5, reads NAGVMQNPRHLVRRRGQEARLRCSPMKGHSHVYWYRQLPEEGLKFMVYLQKENIIDESGMPKERFSAEFPKEGPSILRIQQVVRGDSAAYFCASSPPSGTGVGQTQYFGPGTRLLVL.